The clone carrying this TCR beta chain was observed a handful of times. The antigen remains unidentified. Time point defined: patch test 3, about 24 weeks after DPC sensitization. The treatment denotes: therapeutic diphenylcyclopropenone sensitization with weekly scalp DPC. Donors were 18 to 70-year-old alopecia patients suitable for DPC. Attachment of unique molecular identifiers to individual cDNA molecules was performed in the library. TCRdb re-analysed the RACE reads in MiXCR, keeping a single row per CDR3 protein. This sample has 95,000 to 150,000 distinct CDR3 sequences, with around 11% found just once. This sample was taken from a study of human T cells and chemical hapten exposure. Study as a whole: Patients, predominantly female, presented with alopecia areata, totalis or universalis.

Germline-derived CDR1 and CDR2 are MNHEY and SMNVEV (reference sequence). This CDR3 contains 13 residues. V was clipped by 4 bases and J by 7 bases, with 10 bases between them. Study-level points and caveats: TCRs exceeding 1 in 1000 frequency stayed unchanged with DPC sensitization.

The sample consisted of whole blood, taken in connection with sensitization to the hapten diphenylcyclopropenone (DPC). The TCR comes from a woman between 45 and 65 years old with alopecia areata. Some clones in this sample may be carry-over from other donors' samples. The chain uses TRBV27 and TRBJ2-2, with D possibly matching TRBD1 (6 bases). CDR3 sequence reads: CASSSTGFGELFF. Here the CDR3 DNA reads TGTGCCAGCAGTTCAACAGGGTTCGGGGAGCTGTTTTTT.